The 8 T cell receptor beta chains reported below all come from one sample, sequenced in a study of shared clonotypes between healthy human individuals. CD8 cells classed as naive were CD45RO-negative and positively selected for CCR7, excluding terminally differentiated effector memory CD45RA+ cells. Only in-frame clones appear in the TCRdb table, and some are missing; sequencing was by immunoSEQ multiplex PCR. The sample shows approximately 740,000 clones, roughly 92% of them seen only once. Input material: naive CD8+ T cells sorted from blood. Receptors originate from a man between 25 and 39 years old in good health.

This chain uses TRBV7-2 with TRBJ2-4; D may be TRBD2 (6 bases). The CDR3 has 17 residues. Trimming removed 2 bases from V and 2 bases from J, with 16 bases in between. The germline CDR1 and CDR2 sequences are SGHTA and FQGNSA. CDR3 region: CASSLYNGRGTKNIQYF. In nucleotides, the CDR3 is TGTGCCAGCAGCTTATACAACGGCCGGGGGACCAAAAACATTCAGTACTTC.

V and J are TRBV28 and TRBJ2-7, with D possibly being TRBD1 (5 bases). CDR1 and CDR2 from the germline V gene are MDHEN and SYDVKM. The V gene lost 6 bases and the J gene lost 1 base, with 19 bases spanning the gap. The CDR3 has 16 amino acids. The CDR3 region has the DNA TGTGCCAGCAGATCGCCCACAGGAGAGAGGTCCTACGAGCAGTACTTC. It is translated as CASRSPTGERSYEQYF.

This clone has a handful of counts. Other DNA sequences of this sample code for an identical CDR3. The chain links TRBV7-7 to TRBJ2-2, with 10 bases aligning to TRBD2. This CDR3 spans 17 amino acids. Germline V gene sequence: CDR1 SSHAT, CDR2 FNYEAQ (reference sequence). The junction had 3 bases not matched to a gene; V was cut back by 2 bases and J by 0 bases. CDR3 coding DNA: TGTGCCAGCAGCTTAAGGACTAGCGGCCCGAACACCGGGGAGCTGTTTTTT. It translates to CASSLRTSGPNTGELFF.

The chain uses TRBV27 and TRBJ2-5; 11 bases are a match to TRBD2. V lost 8 bases and J lost 5; bases outside the gene matches: 16. This CDR3 is built from 17 residues. The germline CDR1 and CDR2 sequences are MNHEY and SMNVEV (reference sequence). The CDR3 coding sequence is TGTGCCAGCGCCGCCCTCCCGGGACTAGCGGCAGGGGAGACCCAGTACTTC. It is translated as CASAALPGLAAGETQYF.

The CDR3 nucleotides read TGTGCCAGCAGCCGAGGCAGCTCCTACGAGCAGTACTTC. This translates into CASSRGSSYEQYF. The chain recombines TRBV7-9 with TRBJ2-7, with D unclear. There are 13 residues in the CDR3. From germline, CDR1 is SEHNR and CDR2 FQNEAQ (reference sequence). V was trimmed by 5 bases and J by 0 bases, leaving 8 bases between them.

The chain employs TRBV10-1 and TRBJ2-1, with 7 nucleotides matching TRBD2. V lost 9 bases and J lost 2; bases outside the gene matches: 7. Germline CDR1 WNHNN, CDR2 SYGVQD (reference sequence). This CDR3 contains 14 residues. The CDR3 sequence: CASGRGGPYNEQFF. The CDR3 DNA follows: TGCGCCAGTGGGAGGGGAGGCCCCTACAATGAGCAGTTCTTC.

The CDR3 region has the DNA TGTGCCAGCACTACCGGACAGGGAGGGTATGGCTACACCTTC. This encodes CASTTGQGGYGYTF. The V call is TRBV27, the J call TRBJ1-2, with 8 bases lining up with TRBD1. The junction had 9 bases not matched to a gene; V was cut back by 7 bases and J by 5 bases. CDR3 length equals 14 residues. Germline CDR1 and CDR2: MNHEY and SMNVEV (reference sequence).

Turning to this clone: The same CDR3 also results from other DNA sequences found in this sample. CDR3 bases: TGCAGCGTTGACCGGGATGAGCAGTTCTTC. This encodes CSVDRDEQFF. The genes are TRBV29-1 and TRBJ2-1; D uncertain. The CDR3 totals 10 residues. From germline, CDR1 is SQVTM and CDR2 ANQGSEA. V was pared by 3 bases and J by 8 bases, with 5 bases between.